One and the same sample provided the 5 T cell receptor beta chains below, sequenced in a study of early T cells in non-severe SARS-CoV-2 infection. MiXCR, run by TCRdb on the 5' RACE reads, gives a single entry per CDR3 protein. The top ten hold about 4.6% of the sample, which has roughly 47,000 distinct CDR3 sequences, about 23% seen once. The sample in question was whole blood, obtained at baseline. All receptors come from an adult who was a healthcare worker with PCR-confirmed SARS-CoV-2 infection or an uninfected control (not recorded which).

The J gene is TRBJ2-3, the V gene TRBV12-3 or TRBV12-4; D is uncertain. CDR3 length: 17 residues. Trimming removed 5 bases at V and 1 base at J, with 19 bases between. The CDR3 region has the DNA TGTGCCAGCAGTCACCCCCGGGCAGGCGTGGGCACAGATACGCAGTATTTT. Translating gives CASSHPRAGVGTDTQYF.

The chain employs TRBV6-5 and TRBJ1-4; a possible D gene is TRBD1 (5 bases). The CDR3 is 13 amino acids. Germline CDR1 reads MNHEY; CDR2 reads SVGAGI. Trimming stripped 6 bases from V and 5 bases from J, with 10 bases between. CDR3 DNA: TGTGCCAGCAGGGGACGGAGGAATGAAAAACTGTTTTTT. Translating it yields CASRGRRNEKLFF.

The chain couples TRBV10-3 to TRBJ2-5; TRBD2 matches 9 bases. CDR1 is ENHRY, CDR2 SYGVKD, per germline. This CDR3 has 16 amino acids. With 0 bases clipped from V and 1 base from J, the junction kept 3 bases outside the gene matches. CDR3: CAISESLAGPQETQYF. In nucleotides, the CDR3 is TGTGCCATCAGTGAGTCCCTAGCGGGGCCCCAAGAGACCCAGTACTTC.

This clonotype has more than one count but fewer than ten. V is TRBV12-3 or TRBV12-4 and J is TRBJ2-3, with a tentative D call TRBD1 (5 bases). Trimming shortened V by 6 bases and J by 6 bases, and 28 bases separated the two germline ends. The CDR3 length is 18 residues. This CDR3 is CASRRQGNHLRKEDTQYF. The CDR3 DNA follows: TGTGCCAGCAGACGGCAGGGCAATCATTTACGCAAAGAGGATACGCAGTATTTT.

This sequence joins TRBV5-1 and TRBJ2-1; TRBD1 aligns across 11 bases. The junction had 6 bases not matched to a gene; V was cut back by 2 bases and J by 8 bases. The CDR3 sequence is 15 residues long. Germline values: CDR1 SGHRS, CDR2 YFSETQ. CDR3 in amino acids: CASSFGQGAQYEQFF. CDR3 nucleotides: TGCGCCAGCAGCTTTGGACAGGGGGCGCAATATGAGCAGTTCTTC.